One and the same sample provided the 14 T cell receptor beta chains below, sequenced in a study of blood T cell repertoires in COVID-19. Using immunoSEQ multiplex PCR, the repertoire was profiled, and TCRdb retains in-frame clones only, with some absent. Of roughly 240,000 clones in the sample, approximately 80% are singletons; the top ten hold over 1.5%. Material for sequencing was peripheral blood. The receptors derive from a woman aged 80 or older with acute or convalescent COVID-19.

The rearrangement links TRBV6-2 or TRBV6-3 to TRBJ1-2; TRBD1 agrees at 7 bases. The CDR3 is made up of 13 amino acids. V gave up 4 bases and J gave up 5 bases; unmatched junction bases: 4. The germline V gene has CDR1 MNHEY and CDR2 SVGEGT. The CDR3 region is CASSSGQRYGYTF. CDR3 nucleotides: TGTGCCAGCAGTTCGGGACAGAGGTATGGCTACACCTTC.

The sample holds a few counts of this clone. The V call is TRBV28, the J call TRBJ2-7; 9 nucleotides agree with TRBD1. The CDR3 is made up of 14 amino acids. Germline V gene sequence: CDR1 MDHEN, CDR2 SYDVKM. V lost 3 bases and J lost 4; bases outside the gene matches: 4. The CDR3 nucleotides read TGTGCCAGCAGTTTTCGAGGACAGGGGTACGAGCAGTACTTC. Residues: CASSFRGQGYEQYF.

This rearrangement joins TRBV19 to TRBJ1-2, with D uncertain. V lost 0 bases, J lost 4 bases, and 12 bases lay in between. Germline assignment: CDR1 LNHDA and CDR2 SQIVND (reference sequence). The CDR3 spans 15 residues. As DNA, the CDR3 is TGTGCCAGTAGTATAGAGCGGCAGACCACCTATGGCTACACCTTC. Amino acids: CASSIERQTTYGYTF.

This sequence joins TRBV9 and TRBJ2-1; a weak D match, TRBD2 (6 bases). The CDR3 has 14 residues. Trimming took 0 bases from V and 5 from J, leaving 9 bases between them. Germline V gene data show CDR1 as SGDLS and CDR2 as YYNGEE. The CDR3 loop reads CASSVASANNEQFF. The CDR3, as DNA: TGTGCCAGCAGCGTAGCTAGCGCAAACAATGAGCAGTTCTTC.

This clone has a single count. The V gene is TRBV28, the J gene TRBJ2-3; TRBD2 might be the D (7 bases). CDR1 and CDR2 from the germline V gene are MDHEN and SYDVKM. The CDR3 totals 13 residues. Trimming pared 9 bases from V and 4 bases from J, leaving 14 bases between. CDR3 DNA: TGTGCCAGTCACGGGGGGCGTTCAGATACGCAGTATTTT. Amino acid sequence: CASHGGRSDTQYF.

This chain connects TRBV6-2 or TRBV6-3 to TRBJ2-7, with D tentatively TRBD2 (6 bases). This CDR3 region has 16 residues. Germline CDR1 MNHEY, CDR2 SVGEGT. Trimming stripped 2 bases from V and 6 bases from J, with 20 bases between. The CDR3 DNA follows: TGTGCCAGCAGTTACGGGCAAATCCGCGGGGCCTCCGAGCAGTACTTC. Protein sequence: CASSYGQIRGASEQYF.

This chain joins TRBV5-5 and TRBJ2-7; D call uncertain. The CDR3 is made up of 12 amino acids. Germline V gives CDR1 SGHKS, CDR2 YYEKEE (reference sequence). The V end was cut by 0 bases, the J end by 2 bases, with 3 bases between. CDR3: CASSLVAYEQYF. CDR3 bases: TGTGCCAGCAGCTTGGTAGCCTACGAGCAGTACTTC.

The V and J genes are TRBV4-2 and TRBJ1-2; 8 bases are a match to TRBD1. Germline CDR1 LGHNA, CDR2 YNFKEQ. The CDR3 covers 15 residues. V was clipped by 3 bases and J by 5 bases; unmatched bases: 8. The CDR3 nucleotides are TGTGCCAGCAGCCAGGACAGGGTAGAGGTGTATGGCTACACCTTC. It specifies CASSQDRVEVYGYTF.

The genes are TRBV7-2 and TRBJ1-4, with D hard to call. V shed 5 bases and J shed 3 bases, with 7 bases lying between them. CDR1 is SGHTA and CDR2 is FQGNSA in the germline V gene. CDR3 size: 13 residues. CDR3 protein: CASSREANEKLFF. In nucleotides, the CDR3 is TGTGCCAGCAGCCGGGAGGCTAATGAAAAACTGTTTTTT.

This rearrangement joins TRBV5-1 to TRBJ2-3; 8 bases agree with TRBD1. The V and J ends lost 0 bases and 5 bases, in that order; junction bases with no gene match: 8. This CDR3 spans 16 amino acids. The germline gives CDR1 SGHRS, CDR2 YFSETQ. CDR3 loop: CASSLGVRGQVDTQYF. The DNA for the CDR3 is TGCGCCAGCAGCTTGGGAGTCAGGGGGCAGGTAGATACGCAGTATTTT.

The chain carries TRBV28 and TRBJ1-5, with unresolved D. Germline V gene sequence: CDR1 MDHEN, CDR2 SYDVKM. Trimming pared 10 bases from V and 6 bases from J, leaving 19 bases between. The CDR3 covers 14 residues. CDR3 nucleotide sequence: TGTGCCACTAAGGGAGTGAGTTATACTCAGCCCCAGCATTTT. The encoded protein is CATKGVSYTQPQHF.

This rearrangement joins TRBV5-6 to TRBJ1-5; D is possibly TRBD1 (6 bases). Germline V gene sequence: CDR1 SGHDT, CDR2 YYEEEE. There are 14 residues in the CDR3. The V and J ends lost 2 bases and 2 bases respectively, with 8 bases between them. CDR3 nucleotides: TGTGCCAGCAGCTTCACAGGGCGCAATCAGCCCCAGCATTTT. Translating it yields CASSFTGRNQPQHF.

V gene TRBV18 combines with J gene TRBJ2-6; no clear D. The CDR3 consists of 14 residues. Between the trimmed V and J ends, which lost 2 bases and 4 bases, there was a span of 6 bases. CDR1 is KGHSH, CDR2 LQKENI, per germline. For the CDR3, the DNA is TGTGCCAGCTCACCAACTCCAGGGGCCAACGTCCTGACTTTC. Protein sequence: CASSPTPGANVLTF.

The chain carries TRBV6-2 or TRBV6-3 and TRBJ1-5, with D tentatively TRBD1 (6 bases). Germline V gene data show CDR1 as MNHEY and CDR2 as SVGEGT. The CDR3 runs to 14 residues. The V end lost 2 bases, the J end lost 2 bases, and 7 bases lay between the germline ends. The CDR3 loop is CASSYPGGNQPQHF. The CDR3 DNA follows: TGTGCCAGCAGTTACCCAGGGGGCAATCAGCCCCAGCATTTT.